This entry concerns a single TCR beta chain. The CDR3 runs 16 residues. Germline CDR1 and CDR2: MDHEN and SYDVKM. J lost 0 bases, V lost 4 bases, and 6 bases had no gene match. Assay used: immunoSEQ multiplex PCR; TCRdb lists only in-frame clones, some missing. The sample lists around 100,000 clones, 90% occurring once. The data belong to a study of blood T cell repertoires in COVID-19. The chain carries TRBV28 and TRBJ2-7; the match to TRBD1 covers 10 bases. This TCR derives from a man aged 45-65 years with acute or convalescent COVID-19. The sequenced material came from peripheral blood. In nucleotides, the CDR3 is TGTGCCAGCAGTTCCCCTCGGGACAGGGGCTCCTACGAGCAGTACTTC. Amino acid sequence: CASSSPRDRGSYEQYF.